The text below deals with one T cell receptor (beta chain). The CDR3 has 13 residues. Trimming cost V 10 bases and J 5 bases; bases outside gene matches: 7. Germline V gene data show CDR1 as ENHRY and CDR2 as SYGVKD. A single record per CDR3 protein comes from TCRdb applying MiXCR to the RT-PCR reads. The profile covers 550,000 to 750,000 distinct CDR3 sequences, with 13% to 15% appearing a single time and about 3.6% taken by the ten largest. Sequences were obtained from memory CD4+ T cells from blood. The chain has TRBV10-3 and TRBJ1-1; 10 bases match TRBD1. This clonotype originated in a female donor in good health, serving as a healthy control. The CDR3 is CATRDRGLTEAFF. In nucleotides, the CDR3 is TGTGCCACCAGAGACAGGGGGCTGACTGAAGCTTTCTTT.